This record concerns one TCR beta chain sequence. Assay used: immunoSEQ multiplex PCR; TCRdb lists only in-frame clones, some missing. The sample records some 71,000 clones, approximately 89% being singletons. Trimming removed 7 bases from V and 6 bases from J, with 8 bases in between. From germline, CDR1 is SEHNR and CDR2 FQNEAQ (reference sequence). The CDR3 covers 11 residues. The data originate from a study of control samples from healthy donors and cancer patients. The chain uses TRBV7-9 and TRBJ2-3; D remains unclear. The sequence was obtained from a man between 60 and 75 years old with colorectal cancer. Sequencing was carried out using PBMCs. The CDR3 reads CASTPGDTQYF. CDR3 nucleotides: TGTGCCAGCACCCCCGGGGATACGCAGTATTTT. Full variable domain (rest looked up from reference TRBV7-9 and TRBJ2-3): DTGVSQNPRHKITKRGQNVTFRCDPISEHNRLYWYRQTLGQGPEFLTYFQNEAQLEKSRLLSDRFSAERPKGSFSTLEIQRTEQGDSAMYLCASTPGDTQYFGPGTRLTVL.